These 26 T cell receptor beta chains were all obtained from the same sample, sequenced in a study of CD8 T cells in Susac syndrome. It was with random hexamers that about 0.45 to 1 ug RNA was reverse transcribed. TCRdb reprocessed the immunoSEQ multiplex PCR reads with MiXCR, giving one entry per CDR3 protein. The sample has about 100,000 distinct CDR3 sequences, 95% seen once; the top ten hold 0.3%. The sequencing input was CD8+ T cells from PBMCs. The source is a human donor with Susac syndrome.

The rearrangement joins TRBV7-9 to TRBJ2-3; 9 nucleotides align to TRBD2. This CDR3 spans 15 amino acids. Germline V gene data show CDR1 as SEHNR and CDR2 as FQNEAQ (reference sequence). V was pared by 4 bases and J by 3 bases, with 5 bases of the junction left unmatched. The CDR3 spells CASSSRTSVTDTQYF. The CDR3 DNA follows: TGTGCCAGCAGCTCCAGGACTAGCGTGACAGATACGCAGTATTTT.

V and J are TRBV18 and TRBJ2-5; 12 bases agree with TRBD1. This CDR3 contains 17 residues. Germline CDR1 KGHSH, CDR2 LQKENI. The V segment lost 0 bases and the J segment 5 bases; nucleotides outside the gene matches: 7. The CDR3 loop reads CASSPPAGTGGRETQYF. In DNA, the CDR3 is TGTGCCAGCTCACCACCTGCCGGGACAGGGGGCAGGGAGACCCAGTACTTC.

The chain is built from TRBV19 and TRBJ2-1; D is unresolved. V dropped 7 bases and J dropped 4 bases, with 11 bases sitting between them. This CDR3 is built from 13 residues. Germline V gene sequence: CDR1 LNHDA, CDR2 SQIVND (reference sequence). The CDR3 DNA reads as TGTGCCAGTACCATTTCACCGTACAATGAGCAGTTCTTC. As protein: CASTISPYNEQFF. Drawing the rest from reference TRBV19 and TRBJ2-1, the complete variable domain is DGGITQSPKYLFRKEGQNVTLSCEQNLNHDAMYWYRQDPGQGLRLIYYSQIVNDFQKGDIAEGYSVSREKKESFPLTVTSAQKNPTAFYLCASTISPYNEQFFGPGTRLTVL.

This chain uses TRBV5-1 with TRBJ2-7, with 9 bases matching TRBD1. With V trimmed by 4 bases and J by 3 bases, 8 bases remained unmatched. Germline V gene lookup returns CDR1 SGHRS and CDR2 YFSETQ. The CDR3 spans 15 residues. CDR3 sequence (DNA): TGCGCCAGCAGCCTGTGGACAGGGGTAGACTACGAGCAGTACTTC. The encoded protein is CASSLWTGVDYEQYF. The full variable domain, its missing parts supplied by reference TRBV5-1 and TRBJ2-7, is KAGVTQTPRYLIKTRGQQVTLSCSPISGHRSVSWYQQTPGQGLQFLFEYFSETQRNKGNFPGRFSGRQFSNSRSEMNVSTLELGDSALYLCASSLWTGVDYEQYFGPGTRLTVT.

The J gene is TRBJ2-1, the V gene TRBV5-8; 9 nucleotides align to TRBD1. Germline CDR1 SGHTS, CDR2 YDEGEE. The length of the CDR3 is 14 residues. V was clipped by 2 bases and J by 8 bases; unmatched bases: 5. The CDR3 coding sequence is TGTGCCAGCAGCTTCGGGACAGGGAACGATGAGCAGTTCTTC. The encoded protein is CASSFGTGNDEQFF.

CDR3 residues: CASSLTGSPYEQYF. In DNA, the CDR3 is TGCGCCAGCAGCCTTACAGGGAGTCCCTACGAGCAGTACTTC. V and J are TRBV5-1 and TRBJ2-7, with a tentative D call TRBD1 (6 bases). CDR1 is SGHRS and CDR2 is YFSETQ in the germline V gene. The CDR3 has 14 amino acids. V was cut by 4 bases and J by 2 bases, with 13 bases left in between. Using reference TRBV5-1 and TRBJ2-7 for the parts outside the CDR3, the full variable domain is KAGVTQTPRYLIKTRGQQVTLSCSPISGHRSVSWYQQTPGQGLQFLFEYFSETQRNKGNFPGRFSGRQFSNSRSEMNVSTLELGDSALYLCASSLTGSPYEQYFGPGTRLTVT.

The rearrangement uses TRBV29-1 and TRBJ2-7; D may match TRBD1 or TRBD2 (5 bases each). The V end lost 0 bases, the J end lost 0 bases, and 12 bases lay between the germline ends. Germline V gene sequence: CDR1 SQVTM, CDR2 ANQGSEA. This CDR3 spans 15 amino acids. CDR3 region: CSVEDRDQSSYEQYF. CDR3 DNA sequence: TGCAGCGTTGAAGACCGGGACCAAAGCTCCTACGAGCAGTACTTC.

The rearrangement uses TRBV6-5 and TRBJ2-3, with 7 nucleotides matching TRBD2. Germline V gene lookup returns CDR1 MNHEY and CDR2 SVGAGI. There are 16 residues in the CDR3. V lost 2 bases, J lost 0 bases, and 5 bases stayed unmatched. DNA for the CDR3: TGTGCCAGCAGTTACGGGCCTAGCGGCAGCACAGATACGCAGTATTTT. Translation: CASSYGPSGSTDTQYF.

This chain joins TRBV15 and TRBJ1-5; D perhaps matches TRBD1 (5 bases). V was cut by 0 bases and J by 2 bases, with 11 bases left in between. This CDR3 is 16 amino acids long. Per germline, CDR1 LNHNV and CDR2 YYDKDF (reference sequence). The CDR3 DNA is TGTGCCACCAGCAGAGAGGGGGGTGGAGGCAATCAGCCCCAGCATTTT. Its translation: CATSREGGGGNQPQHF.

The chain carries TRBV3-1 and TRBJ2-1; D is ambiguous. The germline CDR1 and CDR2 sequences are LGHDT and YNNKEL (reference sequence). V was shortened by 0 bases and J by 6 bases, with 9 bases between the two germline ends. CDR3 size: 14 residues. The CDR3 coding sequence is TGTGCCAGCAGCCAAGACAGCCTAGGCAATGAGCAGTTCTTC. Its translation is CASSQDSLGNEQFF.

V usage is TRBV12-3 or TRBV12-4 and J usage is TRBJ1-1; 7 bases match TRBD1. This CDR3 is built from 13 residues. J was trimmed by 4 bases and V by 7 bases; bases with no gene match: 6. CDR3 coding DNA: TGTGCCAGCAAAACAGGGGATGGCACTGAAGCTTTCTTT. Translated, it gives CASKTGDGTEAFF.

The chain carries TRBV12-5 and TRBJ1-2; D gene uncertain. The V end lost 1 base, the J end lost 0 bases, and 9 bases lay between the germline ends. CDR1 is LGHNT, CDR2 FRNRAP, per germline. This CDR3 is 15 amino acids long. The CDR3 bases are TGTGCTAGTGGTTTGGGGGGTCTGCCTAACTATGGCTACACCTTC. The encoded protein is CASGLGGLPNYGYTF.

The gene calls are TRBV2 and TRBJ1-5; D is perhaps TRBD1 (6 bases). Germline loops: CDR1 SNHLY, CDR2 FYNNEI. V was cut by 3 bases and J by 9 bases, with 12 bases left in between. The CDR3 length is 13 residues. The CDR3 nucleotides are TGTGCCAGCAGTGACCAGGGGATTGGGCCCCAGCATTTT. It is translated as CASSDQGIGPQHF.

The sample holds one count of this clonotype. The CDR3 sequence is CASRRGHGANVLTF. The DNA for the CDR3 is TGTGCCAGCAGAAGGGGGCATGGGGCCAACGTCCTGACTTTC. The V call is TRBV7-8, the J call TRBJ2-6, with 7 nucleotides matching TRBD1. Trimming cost V 6 bases and J 3 bases; bases outside gene matches: 2. The CDR3 covers 14 residues. From germline, CDR1 is SGHVS and CDR2 FQNEAQ.

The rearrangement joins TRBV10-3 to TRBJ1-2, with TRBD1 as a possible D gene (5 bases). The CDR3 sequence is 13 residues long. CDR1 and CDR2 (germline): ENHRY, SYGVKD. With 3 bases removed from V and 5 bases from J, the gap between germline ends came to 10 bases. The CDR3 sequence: CAISEGQGYGYTF. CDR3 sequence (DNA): TGTGCCATCAGTGAAGGCCAGGGTTATGGCTACACCTTC.

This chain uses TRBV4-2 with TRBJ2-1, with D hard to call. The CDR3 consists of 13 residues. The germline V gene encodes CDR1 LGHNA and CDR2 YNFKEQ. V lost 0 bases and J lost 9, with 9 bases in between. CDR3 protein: CASSQDPAGEQFF. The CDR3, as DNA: TGTGCCAGCAGCCAAGATCCGGCAGGTGAGCAGTTCTTC.

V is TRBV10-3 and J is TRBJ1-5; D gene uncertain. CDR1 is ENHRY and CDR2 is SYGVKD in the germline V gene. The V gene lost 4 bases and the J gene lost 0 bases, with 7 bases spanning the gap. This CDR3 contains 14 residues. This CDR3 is CAISGSASNQPQHF. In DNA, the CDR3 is TGTGCCATCAGTGGATCAGCTAGCAATCAGCCCCAGCATTTT.

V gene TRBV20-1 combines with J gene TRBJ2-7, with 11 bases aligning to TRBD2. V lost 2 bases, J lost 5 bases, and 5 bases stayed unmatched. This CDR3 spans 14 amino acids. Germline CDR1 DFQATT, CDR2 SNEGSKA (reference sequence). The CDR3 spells CSARITSGSNEQYF. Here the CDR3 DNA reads TGCAGTGCTAGAATCACTAGCGGGAGTAACGAGCAGTACTTC.

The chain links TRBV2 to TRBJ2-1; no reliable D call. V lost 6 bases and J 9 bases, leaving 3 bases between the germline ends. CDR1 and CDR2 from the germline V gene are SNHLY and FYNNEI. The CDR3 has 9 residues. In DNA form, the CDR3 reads TGTGCCAGCAGGGGTGAGCAGTTCTTC. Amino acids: CASRGEQFF.

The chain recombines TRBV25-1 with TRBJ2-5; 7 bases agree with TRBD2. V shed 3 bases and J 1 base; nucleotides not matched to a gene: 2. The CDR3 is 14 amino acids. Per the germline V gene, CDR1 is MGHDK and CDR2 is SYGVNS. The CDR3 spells CASSELAAQETQYF. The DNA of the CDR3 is TGTGCCAGCAGTGAGCTAGCGGCCCAAGAGACCCAGTACTTC.

The CDR3 DNA is TGCGCCAGCAGCCAAGCCCCGGGACCCGTGACTAGCGGGGTCTACGAGCAGTACTTC. This gives the protein CASSQAPGPVTSGVYEQYF. The V call is TRBV4-1, the J call TRBJ2-7; 11 nucleotides agree with TRBD2. The CDR3 runs 19 residues. The germline V gene has CDR1 MGHRA and CDR2 YSYEKL. The trim removed 1 base at V and 3 bases at J, leaving 14 bases unmatched.

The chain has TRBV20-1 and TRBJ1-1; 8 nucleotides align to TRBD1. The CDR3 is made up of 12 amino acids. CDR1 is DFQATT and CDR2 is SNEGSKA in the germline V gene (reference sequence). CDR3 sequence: CIPGTGNTEAFF. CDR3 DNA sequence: TGCATACCCGGGACAGGGAACACTGAAGCTTTCTTT.

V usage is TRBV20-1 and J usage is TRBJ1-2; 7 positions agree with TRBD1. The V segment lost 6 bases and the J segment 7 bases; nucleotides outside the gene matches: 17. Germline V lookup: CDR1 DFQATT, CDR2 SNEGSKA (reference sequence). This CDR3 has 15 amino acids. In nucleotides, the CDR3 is TGCAGTGCCCTTCTACCCGACAGGGTTTATCTTGGCTACACCTTC. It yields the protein CSALLPDRVYLGYTF.

CDR3 bases: TGCAGTGCTTTGGACAGGGCGGGGATTCAGCCCCAGCATTTT. Translating gives CSALDRAGIQPQHF. V and J are TRBV20-1 and TRBJ1-5; 8 bases agree with TRBD1. The CDR3 covers 14 residues. Trimming removed 5 bases from V and 6 bases from J; junction bases left unmatched: 9. Germline V gene lookup returns CDR1 DFQATT and CDR2 SNEGSKA (reference sequence).

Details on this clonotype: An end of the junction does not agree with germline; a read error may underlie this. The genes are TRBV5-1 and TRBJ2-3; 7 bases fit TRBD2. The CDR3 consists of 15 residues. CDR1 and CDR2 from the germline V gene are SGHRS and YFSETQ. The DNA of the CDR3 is TGCGCCAGCAGCTGGGCCCCGGGAGGCACGGATACGCAGTATTTT. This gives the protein CASSWAPGGTDTQYF.

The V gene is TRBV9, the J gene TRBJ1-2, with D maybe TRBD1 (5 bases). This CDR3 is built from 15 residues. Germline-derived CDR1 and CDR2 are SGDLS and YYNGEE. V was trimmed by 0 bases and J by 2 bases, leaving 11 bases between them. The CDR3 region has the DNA TGTGCCAGCAGCGTAGGCGAGGGGCCAAACTATGGCTACACCTTC. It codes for CASSVGEGPNYGYTF.